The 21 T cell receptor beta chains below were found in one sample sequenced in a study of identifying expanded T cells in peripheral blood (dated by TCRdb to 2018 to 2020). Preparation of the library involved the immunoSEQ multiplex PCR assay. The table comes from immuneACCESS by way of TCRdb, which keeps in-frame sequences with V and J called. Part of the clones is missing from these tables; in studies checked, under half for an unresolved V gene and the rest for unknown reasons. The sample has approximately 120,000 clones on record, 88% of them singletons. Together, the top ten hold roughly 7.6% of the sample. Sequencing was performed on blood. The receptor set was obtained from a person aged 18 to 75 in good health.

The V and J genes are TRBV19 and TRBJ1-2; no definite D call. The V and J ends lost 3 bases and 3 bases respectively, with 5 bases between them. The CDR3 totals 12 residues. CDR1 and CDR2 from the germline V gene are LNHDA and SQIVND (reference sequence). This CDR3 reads CASSMEYYGYTF. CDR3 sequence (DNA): TGTGCCAGTAGTATGGAGTACTATGGCTACACCTTC.

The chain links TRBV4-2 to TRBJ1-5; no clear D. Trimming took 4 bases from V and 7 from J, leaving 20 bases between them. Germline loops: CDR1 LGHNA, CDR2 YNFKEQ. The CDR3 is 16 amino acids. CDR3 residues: CASSPQWAGSRQPQHF. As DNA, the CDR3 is TGTGCCAGCAGCCCCCAATGGGCAGGCTCTCGGCAGCCCCAGCATTTT.

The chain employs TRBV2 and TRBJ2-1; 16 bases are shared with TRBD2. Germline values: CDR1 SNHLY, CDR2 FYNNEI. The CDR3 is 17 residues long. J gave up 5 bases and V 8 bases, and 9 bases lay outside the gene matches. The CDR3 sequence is CASLPGLAGGWHNEQFF. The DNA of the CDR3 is TGTGCCAGCCTCCCGGGACTAGCGGGAGGGTGGCACAATGAGCAGTTCTTC.

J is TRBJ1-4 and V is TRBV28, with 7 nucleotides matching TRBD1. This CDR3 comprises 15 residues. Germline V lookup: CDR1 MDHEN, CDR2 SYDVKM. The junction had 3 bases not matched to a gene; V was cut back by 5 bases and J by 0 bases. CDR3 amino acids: CASSPGTATNEKLFF. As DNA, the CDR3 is TGTGCCAGCAGTCCCGGGACAGCAACTAATGAAAAACTGTTTTTT. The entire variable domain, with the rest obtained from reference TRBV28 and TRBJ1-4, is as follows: DVKVTQSSRYLVKRTGEKVFLECVQDMDHENMFWYRQDPGLGLRLIYFSYDVKMKEKGDIPEGYSVSREKKERFSLILESASTNQTSMYLCASSPGTATNEKLFFGSGTQLSVL.

The chain's CDR3 is CASSVGGGLNEQFF. CDR3 sequence (DNA): TGTGCCAGCAGCGTAGGGGGAGGGCTGAATGAGCAGTTCTTC. The chain recombines TRBV9 with TRBJ2-1, with 7 bases matching TRBD2. Trimming cost V 0 bases and J 7 bases; bases outside gene matches: 4. CDR1 is SGDLS, CDR2 YYNGEE, per germline. The CDR3 contains 14 residues.

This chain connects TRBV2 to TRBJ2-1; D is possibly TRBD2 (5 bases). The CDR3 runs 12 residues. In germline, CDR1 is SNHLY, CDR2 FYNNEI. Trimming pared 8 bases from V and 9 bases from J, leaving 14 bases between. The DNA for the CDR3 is TGTGCCAGCGTTCCTGAGGGTGGTGAGCAGTTCTTC. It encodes CASVPEGGEQFF.

Written as DNA, the CDR3 is TGTGCCAGCAGATTAGGACGGGGAACCTACGAGCAGTACTTC. Encoded protein: CASRLGRGTYEQYF. J is TRBJ2-7 and V is TRBV27, with a weak D call TRBD2 (5 bases). The CDR3 runs to 14 residues. Germline V lookup: CDR1 MNHEY, CDR2 SMNVEV (reference sequence). With 6 bases removed from V and 2 bases from J, the gap between germline ends came to 14 bases.

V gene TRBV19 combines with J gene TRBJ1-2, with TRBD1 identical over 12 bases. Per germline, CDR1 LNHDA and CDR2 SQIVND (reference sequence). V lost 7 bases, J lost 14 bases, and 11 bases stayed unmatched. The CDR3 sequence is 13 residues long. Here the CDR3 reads CASNGGDRGLGTF. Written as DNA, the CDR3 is TGTGCCAGTAATGGAGGGGACAGGGGGCTGGGAACCTTC.

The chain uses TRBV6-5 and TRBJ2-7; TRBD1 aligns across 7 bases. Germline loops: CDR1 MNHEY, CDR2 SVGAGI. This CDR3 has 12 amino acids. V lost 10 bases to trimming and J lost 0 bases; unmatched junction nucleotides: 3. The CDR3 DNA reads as TGTGCCACCCGGGACAGCTCCTACGAGCAGTACTTC. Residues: CATRDSSYEQYF.

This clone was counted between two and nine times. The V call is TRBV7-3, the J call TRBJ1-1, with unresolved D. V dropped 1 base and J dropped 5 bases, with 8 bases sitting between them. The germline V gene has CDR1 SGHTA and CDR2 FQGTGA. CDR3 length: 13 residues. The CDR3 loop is CASSLIEGTEAFF. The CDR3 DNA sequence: TGTGCCAGCAGCTTAATCGAAGGGACTGAAGCTTTCTTT.

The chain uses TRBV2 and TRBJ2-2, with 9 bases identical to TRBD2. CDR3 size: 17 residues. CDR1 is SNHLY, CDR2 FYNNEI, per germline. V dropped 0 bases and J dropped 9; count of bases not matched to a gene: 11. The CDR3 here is CASSEAGLAGTPRELFF. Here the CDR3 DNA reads TGTGCCAGCAGTGAAGCGGGCCTAGCGGGGACGCCCCGGGAGCTGTTTTTT.

The CDR3 nucleotides are TGTGCCAGCACCCTGGGGGGGGCTTATGGCTACACCTTC. Protein: CASTLGGAYGYTF. The gene calls are TRBV11-2 and TRBJ1-2; TRBD1 is a possible D gene (6 bases). Trimming shortened V by 7 bases and J by 5 bases, and 14 bases separated the two germline ends. The germline V gene has CDR1 SGHAT and CDR2 FQNNGV. The CDR3 is made up of 13 amino acids. The full variable domain, completed using reference TRBV11-2 and TRBJ1-2, is EAGVAQSPRYKIIEKRQSVAFWCNPISGHATLYWYQQILGQGPKLLIQFQNNGVVDDSQLPKDRFSAERLKGVDSTLKIQPAKLEDSAVYLCASTLGGAYGYTFGSGTRLTVV.

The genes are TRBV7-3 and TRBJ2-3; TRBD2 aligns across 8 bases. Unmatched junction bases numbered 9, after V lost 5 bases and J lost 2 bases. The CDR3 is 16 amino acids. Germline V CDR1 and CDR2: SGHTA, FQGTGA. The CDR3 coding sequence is TGTGCCAGCAGCCTCCTAGGCGGGGGGACCACAGATACGCAGTATTTT. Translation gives CASSLLGGGTTDTQYF.

CDR3 DNA sequence: TGCGCCAGCAGCCAGGGAGCGGGGATCTACGAGCAGTACTTC. It is translated as CASSQGAGIYEQYF. The chain combines TRBV4-3 with TRBJ2-7; 7 bases are a match to TRBD2. Germline CDR1 and CDR2: LGHNA and YSLEER. The junction had 5 bases not matched to a gene; V was cut back by 3 bases and J by 3 bases. The CDR3 is 14 amino acids.

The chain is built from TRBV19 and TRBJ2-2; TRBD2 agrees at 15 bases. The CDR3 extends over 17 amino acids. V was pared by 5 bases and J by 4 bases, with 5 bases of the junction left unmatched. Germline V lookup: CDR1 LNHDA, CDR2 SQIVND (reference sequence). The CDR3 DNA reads TGTGCCAGTAGTCCCCCGGGACTAGCGGGAGGCACCGGGGAGCTGTTTTTT. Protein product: CASSPPGLAGGTGELFF.

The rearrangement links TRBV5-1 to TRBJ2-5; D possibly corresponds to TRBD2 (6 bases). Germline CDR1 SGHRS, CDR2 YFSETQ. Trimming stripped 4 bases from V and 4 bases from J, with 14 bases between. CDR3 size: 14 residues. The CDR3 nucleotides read TGCGCCAGCAGCCAGGGATCCGGGGGAGAGACCCAGTACTTC. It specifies CASSQGSGGETQYF.

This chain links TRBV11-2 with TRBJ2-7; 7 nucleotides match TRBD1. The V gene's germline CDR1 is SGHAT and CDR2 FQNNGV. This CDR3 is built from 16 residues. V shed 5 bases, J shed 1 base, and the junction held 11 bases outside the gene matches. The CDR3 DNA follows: TGTGCCAGCAGCACTAAAACAGGGGCACAGTCCTACGAGCAGTACTTC. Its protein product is CASSTKTGAQSYEQYF.

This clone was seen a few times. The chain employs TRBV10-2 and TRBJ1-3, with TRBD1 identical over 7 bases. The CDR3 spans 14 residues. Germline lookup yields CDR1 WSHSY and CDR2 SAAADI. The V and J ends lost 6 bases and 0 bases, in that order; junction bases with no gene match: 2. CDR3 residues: CASSRDSSGNTIYF. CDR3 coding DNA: TGCGCCAGCAGCAGGGACAGCTCTGGAAACACCATATATTTT.

The CDR3 DNA reads as TGTGCCAGTAGTATGGGGATCGGAGAGCAGTTCTTC. It specifies CASSMGIGEQFF. The V call is TRBV19, the J call TRBJ2-1; D gene uncertain. The CDR3 sequence is 12 residues long. V gave up 3 bases and J gave up 10 bases, with 10 bases separating them. From germline, CDR1 is LNHDA and CDR2 SQIVND (reference sequence).

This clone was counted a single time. The CDR3 here is CASSQQGGRETQYF. The CDR3 DNA reads as TGCGCCAGCAGCCAACAAGGGGGGCGAGAGACCCAGTACTTC. The chain couples TRBV5-1 to TRBJ2-5; D tentatively reads TRBD1 or TRBD2 (6 bases each). This CDR3 has 14 residues. The V gene lost 4 bases and the J gene lost 4 bases, with 14 bases spanning the gap. Per the germline V gene, CDR1 is SGHRS and CDR2 is YFSETQ.

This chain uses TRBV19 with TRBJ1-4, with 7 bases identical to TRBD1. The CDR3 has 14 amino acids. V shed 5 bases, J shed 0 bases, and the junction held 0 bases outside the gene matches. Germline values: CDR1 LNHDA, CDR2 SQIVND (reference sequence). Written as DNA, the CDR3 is TGTGCCAGTAGTGACAGGGCAACTAATGAAAAACTGTTTTTT. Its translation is CASSDRATNEKLFF.